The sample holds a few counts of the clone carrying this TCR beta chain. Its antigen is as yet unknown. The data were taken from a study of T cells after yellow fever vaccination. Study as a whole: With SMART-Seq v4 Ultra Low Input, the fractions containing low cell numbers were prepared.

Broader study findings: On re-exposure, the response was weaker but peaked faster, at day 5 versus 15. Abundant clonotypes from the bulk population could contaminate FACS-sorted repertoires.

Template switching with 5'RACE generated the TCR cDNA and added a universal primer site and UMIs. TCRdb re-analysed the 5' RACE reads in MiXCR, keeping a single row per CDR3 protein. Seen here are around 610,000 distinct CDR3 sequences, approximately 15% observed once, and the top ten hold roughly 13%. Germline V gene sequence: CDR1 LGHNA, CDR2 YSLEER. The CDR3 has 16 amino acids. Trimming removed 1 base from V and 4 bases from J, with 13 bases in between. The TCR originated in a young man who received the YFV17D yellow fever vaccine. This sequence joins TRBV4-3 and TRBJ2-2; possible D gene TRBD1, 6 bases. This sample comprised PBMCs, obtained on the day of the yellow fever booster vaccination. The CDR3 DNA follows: TGCGCCAGCAGCCAAGTCTTCAGGGGAACCACCGGGGAGCTGTTTTTT. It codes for CASSQVFRGTTGELFF.